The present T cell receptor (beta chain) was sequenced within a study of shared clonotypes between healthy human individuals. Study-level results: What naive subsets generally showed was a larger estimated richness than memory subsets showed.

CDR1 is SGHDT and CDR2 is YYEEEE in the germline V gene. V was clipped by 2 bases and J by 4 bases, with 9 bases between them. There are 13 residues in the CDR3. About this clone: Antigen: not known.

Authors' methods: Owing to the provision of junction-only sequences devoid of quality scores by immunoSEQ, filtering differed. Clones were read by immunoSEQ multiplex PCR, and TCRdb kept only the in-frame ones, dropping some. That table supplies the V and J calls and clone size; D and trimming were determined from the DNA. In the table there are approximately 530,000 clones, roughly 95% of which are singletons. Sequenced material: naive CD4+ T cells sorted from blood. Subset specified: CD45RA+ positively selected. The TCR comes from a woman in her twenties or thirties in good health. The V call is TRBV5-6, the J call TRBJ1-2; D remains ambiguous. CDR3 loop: CASSLEEVYGYTF. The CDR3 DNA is TGTGCCAGCAGCTTAGAAGAGGTCTATGGCTACACCTTC.